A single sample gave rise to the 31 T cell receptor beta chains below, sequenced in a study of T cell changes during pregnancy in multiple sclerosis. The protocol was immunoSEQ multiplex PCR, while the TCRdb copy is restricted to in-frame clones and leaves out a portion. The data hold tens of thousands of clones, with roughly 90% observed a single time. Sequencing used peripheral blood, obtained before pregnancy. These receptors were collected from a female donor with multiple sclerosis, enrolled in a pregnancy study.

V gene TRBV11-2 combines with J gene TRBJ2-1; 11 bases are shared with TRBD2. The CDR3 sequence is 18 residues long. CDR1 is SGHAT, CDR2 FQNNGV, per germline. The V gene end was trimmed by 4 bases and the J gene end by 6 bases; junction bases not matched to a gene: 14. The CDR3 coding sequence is TGTGCCAGCAGCTCCCGAGGCCATGATGGACTAGCGGGCAATGAGCAGTTCTTC. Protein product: CASSSRGHDGLAGNEQFF.

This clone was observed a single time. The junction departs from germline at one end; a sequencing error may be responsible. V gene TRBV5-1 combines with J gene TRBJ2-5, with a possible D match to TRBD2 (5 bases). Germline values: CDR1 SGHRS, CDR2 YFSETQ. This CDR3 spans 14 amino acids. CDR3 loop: CASTLTAEGATQYF. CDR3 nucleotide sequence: TGCGCCAGCACCTTGACGGCTGAGGGTGCGACCCAGTACTTC.

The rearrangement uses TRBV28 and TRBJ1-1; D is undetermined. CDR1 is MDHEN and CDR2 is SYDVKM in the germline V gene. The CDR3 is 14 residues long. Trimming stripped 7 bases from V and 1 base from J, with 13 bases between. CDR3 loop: CASIPFRGNTEAFF. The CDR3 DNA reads TGTGCCAGCATTCCCTTTCGGGGGAACACTGAAGCTTTCTTT.

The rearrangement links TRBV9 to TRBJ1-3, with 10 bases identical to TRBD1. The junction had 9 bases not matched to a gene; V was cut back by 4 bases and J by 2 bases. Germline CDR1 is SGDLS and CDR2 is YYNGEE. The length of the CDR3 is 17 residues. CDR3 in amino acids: CASSPRTGGETGNTIYF. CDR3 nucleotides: TGTGCCAGCAGCCCCCGGACAGGGGGGGAGACTGGAAACACCATATATTTT.

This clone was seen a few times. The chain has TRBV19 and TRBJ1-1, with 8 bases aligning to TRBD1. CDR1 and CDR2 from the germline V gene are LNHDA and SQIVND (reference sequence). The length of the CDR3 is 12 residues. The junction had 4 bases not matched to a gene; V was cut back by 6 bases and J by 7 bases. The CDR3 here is CASRGTGREAFF. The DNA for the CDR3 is TGTGCCAGTAGGGGGACAGGACGTGAAGCTTTCTTT.

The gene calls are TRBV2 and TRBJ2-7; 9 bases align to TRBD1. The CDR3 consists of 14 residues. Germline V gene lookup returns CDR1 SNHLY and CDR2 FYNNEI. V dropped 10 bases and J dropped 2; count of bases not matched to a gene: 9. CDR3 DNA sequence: TGTGCCACCTCTAGGGGACAGGGTGCCTACGAGCAGTACTTC. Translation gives CATSRGQGAYEQYF.

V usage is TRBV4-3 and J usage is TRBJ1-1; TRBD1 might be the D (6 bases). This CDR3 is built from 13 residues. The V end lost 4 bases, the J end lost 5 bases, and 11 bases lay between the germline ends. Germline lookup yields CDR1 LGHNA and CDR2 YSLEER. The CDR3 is CASSLDSRTEAFF. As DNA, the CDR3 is TGCGCCAGCAGCCTGGACAGCCGAACTGAAGCTTTCTTT.

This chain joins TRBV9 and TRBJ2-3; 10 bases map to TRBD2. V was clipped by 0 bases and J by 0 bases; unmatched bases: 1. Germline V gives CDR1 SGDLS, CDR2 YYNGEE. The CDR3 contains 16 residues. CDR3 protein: CASSVGSGGSTDTQYF. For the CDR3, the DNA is TGTGCCAGCAGCGTAGGTAGCGGGGGGAGCACAGATACGCAGTATTTT.

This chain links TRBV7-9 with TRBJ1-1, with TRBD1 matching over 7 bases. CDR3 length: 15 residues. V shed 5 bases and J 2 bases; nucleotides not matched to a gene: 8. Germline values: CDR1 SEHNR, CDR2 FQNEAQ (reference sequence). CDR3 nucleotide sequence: TGTGCCAGCAGCCCGAGACAGGGAAAAAACACTGAAGCTTTCTTT. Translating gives CASSPRQGKNTEAFF. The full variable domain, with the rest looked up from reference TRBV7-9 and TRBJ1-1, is DTGVSQNPRHKITKRGQNVTFRCDPISEHNRLYWYRQTLGQGPEFLTYFQNEAQLEKSRLLSDRFSAERPKGSFSTLEIQRTEQGDSAMYLCASSPRQGKNTEAFFGQGTRLTVV.

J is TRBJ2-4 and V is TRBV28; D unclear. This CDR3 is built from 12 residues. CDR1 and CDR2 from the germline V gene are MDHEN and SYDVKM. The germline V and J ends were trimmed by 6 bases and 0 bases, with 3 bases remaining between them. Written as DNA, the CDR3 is TGTGCCAGCAGCATAGCCAAAAACATTCAGTACTTC. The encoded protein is CASSIAKNIQYF.

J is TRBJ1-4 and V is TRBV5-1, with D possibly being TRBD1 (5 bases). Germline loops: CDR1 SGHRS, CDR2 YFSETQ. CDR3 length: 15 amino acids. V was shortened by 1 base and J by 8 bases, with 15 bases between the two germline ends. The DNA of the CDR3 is TGCGCCAGCAGCTTGCTGGCAGGGAAGGACGAAAAACTGTTTTTT. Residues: CASSLLAGKDEKLFF.

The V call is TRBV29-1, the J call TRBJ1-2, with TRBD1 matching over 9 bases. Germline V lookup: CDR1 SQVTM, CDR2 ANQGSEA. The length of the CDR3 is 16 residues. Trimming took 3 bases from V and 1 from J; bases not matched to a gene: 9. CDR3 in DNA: TGCAGCGTTGATGACTCGGGACAGGGTGGTAACTATGGCTACACCTTC. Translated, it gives CSVDDSGQGGNYGYTF. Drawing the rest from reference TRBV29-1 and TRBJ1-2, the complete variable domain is SAVISQKPSRDICQRGTSLTIQCQVDSQVTMMFWYRQQPGQSLTLIATANQGSEATYESGFVIDKFPISRPNLTFSTLTVSNMSPEDSSIYLCSVDDSGQGGNYGYTFGSGTRLTVV.

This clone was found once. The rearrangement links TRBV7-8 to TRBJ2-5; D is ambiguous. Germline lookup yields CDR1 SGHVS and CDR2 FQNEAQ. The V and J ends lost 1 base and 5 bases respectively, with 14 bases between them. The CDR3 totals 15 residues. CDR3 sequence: CASSLELPPPETQYF. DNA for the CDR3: TGTGCCAGCAGCTTAGAGCTCCCTCCCCCCGAGACCCAGTACTTC. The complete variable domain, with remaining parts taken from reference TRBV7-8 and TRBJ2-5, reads GAGVSQSPRYKVAKRGQDVALRCDPISGHVSLFWYQQALGQGPEFLTYFQNEAQLDKSGLPSDRFFAERPEGSVSTLKIQRTQQEDSAVYLCASSLELPPPETQYFGPGTRLLVL.

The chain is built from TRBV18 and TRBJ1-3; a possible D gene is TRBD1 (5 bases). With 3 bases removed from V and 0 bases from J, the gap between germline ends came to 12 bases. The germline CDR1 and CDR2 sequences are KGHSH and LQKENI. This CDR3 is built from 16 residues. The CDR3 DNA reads TGTGCCAGCTCACCTGGACAACAGAGCTCTGGAAACACCATATATTTT. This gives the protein CASSPGQQSSGNTIYF.

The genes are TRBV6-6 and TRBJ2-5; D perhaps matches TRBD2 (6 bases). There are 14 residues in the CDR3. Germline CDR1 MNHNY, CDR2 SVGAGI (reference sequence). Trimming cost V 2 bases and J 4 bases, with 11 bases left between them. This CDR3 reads CASSYRGGRETQYF. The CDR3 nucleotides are TGTGCCAGCAGTTACAGGGGAGGCAGAGAGACCCAGTACTTC.

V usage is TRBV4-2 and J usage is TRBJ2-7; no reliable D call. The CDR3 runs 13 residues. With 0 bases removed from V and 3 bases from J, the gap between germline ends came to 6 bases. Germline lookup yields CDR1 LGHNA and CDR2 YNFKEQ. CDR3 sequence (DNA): TGTGCCAGCAGCCAAGAACAGCACTACGAGCAGTACTTC. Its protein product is CASSQEQHYEQYF.

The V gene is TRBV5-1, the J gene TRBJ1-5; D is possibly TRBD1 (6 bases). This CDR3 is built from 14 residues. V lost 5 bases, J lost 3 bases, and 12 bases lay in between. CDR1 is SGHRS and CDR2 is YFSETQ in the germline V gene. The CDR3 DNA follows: TGCGCCAGCAGACCAGACAGGAACAATCAGCCCCAGCATTTT. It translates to CASRPDRNNQPQHF.

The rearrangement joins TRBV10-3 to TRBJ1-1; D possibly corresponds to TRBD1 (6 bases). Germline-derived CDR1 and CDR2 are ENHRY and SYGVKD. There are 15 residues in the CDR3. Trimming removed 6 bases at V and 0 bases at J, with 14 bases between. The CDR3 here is CAIRGGRPMNTEAFF. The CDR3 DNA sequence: TGTGCCATCAGAGGGGGACGACCCATGAACACTGAAGCTTTCTTT.

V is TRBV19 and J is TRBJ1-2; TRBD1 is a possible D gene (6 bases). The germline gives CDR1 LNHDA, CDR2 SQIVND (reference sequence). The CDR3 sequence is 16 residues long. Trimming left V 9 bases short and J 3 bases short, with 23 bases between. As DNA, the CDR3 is TGTGCCAGCACCCCAGGTCGGGACACTAAAGACTATGGCTACACCTTC. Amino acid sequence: CASTPGRDTKDYGYTF. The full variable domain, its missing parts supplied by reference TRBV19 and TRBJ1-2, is DGGITQSPKYLFRKEGQNVTLSCEQNLNHDAMYWYRQDPGQGLRLIYYSQIVNDFQKGDIAEGYSVSREKKESFPLTVTSAQKNPTAFYLCASTPGRDTKDYGYTFGSGTRLTVV.

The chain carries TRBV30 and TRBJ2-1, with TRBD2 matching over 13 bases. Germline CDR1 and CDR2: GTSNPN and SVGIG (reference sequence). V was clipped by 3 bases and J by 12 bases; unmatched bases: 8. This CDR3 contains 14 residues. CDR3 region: CAWRSGTSGIRQFF. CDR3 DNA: TGTGCCTGGAGGTCTGGGACTAGCGGGATAAGGCAGTTCTTC.

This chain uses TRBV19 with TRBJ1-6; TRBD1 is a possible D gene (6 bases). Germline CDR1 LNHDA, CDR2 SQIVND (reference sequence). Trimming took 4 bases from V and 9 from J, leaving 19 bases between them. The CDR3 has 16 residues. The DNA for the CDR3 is TGTGCCAGTAGTACCTCCGCGTTGGGGGCGGGTTCACCCCTCCACTTT. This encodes CASSTSALGAGSPLHF.

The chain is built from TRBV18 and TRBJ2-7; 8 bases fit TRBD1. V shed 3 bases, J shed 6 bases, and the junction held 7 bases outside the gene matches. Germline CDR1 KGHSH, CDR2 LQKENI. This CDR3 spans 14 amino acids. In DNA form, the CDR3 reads TGTGCCAGCTCACCCGAGACAGGGGCTGGCGAGCAGTACTTC. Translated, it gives CASSPETGAGEQYF.

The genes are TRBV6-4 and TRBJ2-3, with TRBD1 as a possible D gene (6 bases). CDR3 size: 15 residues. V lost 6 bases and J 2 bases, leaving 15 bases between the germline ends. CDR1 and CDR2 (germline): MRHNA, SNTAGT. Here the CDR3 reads CASSRETGSTDTQYF. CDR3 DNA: TGTGCCAGCAGCCGAGAAACAGGGTCCACAGATACGCAGTATTTT.

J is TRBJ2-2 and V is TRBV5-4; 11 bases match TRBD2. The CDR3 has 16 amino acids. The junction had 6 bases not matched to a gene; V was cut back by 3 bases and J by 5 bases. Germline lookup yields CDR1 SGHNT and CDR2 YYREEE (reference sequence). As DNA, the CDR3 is TGTGCCAGCAGCTCCCCCTCTAGCGGGGGGACCGGGGAGCTGTTTTTT. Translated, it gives CASSSPSSGGTGELFF.

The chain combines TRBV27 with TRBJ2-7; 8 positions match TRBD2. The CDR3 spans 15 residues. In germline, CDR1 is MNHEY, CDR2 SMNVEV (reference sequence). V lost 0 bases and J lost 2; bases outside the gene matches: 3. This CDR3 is CASSLSAGGPYEQYF. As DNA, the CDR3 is TGTGCCAGCAGTTTATCGGCGGGGGGACCCTACGAGCAGTACTTC.

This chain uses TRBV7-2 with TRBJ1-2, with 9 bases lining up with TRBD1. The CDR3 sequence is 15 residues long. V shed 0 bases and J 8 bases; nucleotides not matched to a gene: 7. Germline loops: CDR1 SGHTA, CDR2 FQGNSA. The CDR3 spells CASSLAWTGVSGYTF. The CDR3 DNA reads TGTGCCAGCAGCTTAGCGTGGACAGGGGTGAGCGGCTACACCTTC.

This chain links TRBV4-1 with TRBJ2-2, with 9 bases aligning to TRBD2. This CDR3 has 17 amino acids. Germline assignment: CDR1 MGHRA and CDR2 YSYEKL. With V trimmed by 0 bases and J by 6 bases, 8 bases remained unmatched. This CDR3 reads CASSQEFGTSYSGELFF. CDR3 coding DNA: TGCGCCAGCAGCCAAGAATTTGGGACTAGCTATTCCGGGGAGCTGTTTTTT.

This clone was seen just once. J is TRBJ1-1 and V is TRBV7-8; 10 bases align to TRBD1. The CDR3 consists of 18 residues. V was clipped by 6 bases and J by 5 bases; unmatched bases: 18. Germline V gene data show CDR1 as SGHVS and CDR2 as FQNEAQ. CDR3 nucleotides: TGTGCCAGCAGACCGACCCTCCGGGACAGGGGTCCGAATACTGAAGCTTTCTTT. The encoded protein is CASRPTLRDRGPNTEAFF.

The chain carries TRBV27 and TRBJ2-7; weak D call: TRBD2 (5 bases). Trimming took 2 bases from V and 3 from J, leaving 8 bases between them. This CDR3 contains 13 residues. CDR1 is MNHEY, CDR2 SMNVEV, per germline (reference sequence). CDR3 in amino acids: CASSLERSYEQYF. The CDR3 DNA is TGTGCCAGCAGTTTAGAGCGGAGCTACGAGCAGTACTTC.

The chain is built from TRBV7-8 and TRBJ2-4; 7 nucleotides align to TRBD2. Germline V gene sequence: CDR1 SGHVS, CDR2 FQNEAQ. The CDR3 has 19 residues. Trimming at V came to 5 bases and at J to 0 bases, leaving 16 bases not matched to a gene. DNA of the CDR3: TGTGCCAGCAGCCCGTGGGAGGGGCGGGGGTCCTTAGCCAAAAACATTCAGTACTTC. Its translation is CASSPWEGRGSLAKNIQYF.

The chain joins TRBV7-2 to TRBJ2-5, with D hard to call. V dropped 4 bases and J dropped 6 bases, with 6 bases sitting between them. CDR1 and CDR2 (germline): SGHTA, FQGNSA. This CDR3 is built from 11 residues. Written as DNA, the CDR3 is TGTGCCAGCAGCTCCCAGAAGACCCAGTACTTC. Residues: CASSSQKTQYF. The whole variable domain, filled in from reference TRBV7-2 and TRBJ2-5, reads GAGVSQSPSNKVTEKGKDVELRCDPISGHTALYWYRQSLGQGLEFLIYFQGNSAPDKSGLPSDRFSAERTGGSVSTLTIQRTQQEDSAVYLCASSSQKTQYFGPGTRLLVL.